The 4 T cell receptor beta chains listed next were all sequenced from one sample in a study of T cell repertoires in cytomegalovirus infection. Their antigen targets remain unknown. TCRdb analysed the reads with MiXCR anew, one entry per CDR3 protein. The table has hundreds of thousands of distinct CDR3 sequences, about 33% seen once. Specimen: cultured PBMCs, collected from culture after CMV antigen stimulation. The source of these receptors is a human donor in good health (CMV status not recorded). Some clones in this sample may be carry-over from other donors' samples.

The rearrangement links TRBV20-1 to TRBJ2-3; TRBD2 matches at 11 bases. V shed 4 bases and J 5 bases; nucleotides not matched to a gene: 5. The germline gives CDR1 DFQATT, CDR2 SNEGSKA (reference sequence). The CDR3 has 14 amino acids. The CDR3 region is CSATLLAGVDTQYF. The CDR3 DNA is TGCAGTGCTACTTTACTAGCGGGAGTAGATACGCAGTATTTT.

The genes are TRBV11-2 and TRBJ2-2, with D maybe TRBD2 (5 bases). This CDR3 is 17 amino acids long. The ends were cut back, 5 bases at V and 0 bases at J, with 16 bases in the middle. Germline CDR1 reads SGHAT; CDR2 reads FQNNGV. The CDR3: CASSAFGGRTNTGELFF. CDR3 sequence (DNA): TGTGCCAGCAGCGCCTTCGGAGGCAGGACGAACACCGGGGAGCTGTTTTTT.

This chain joins TRBV7-6 and TRBJ2-7, with a possible D match to TRBD2 (6 bases). Trimming took off 0 bases at V and 3 bases at J, with 9 bases between the two ends. Germline CDR1 is SGHVS and CDR2 is FNYEAQ. The CDR3 sequence is 14 residues long. CDR3: CASSLARGGYEQYF. In DNA form, the CDR3 reads TGTGCCAGCAGCTTAGCGCGGGGTGGCTACGAGCAGTACTTC. Filled out from reference TRBV7-6 and TRBJ2-7, the complete variable domain reads GAGVSQSPRYKVTKRGQDVALRCDPISGHVSLYWYRQALGQGPEFLTYFNYEAQQDKSGLPNDRFSAERPEGSISTLTIQRTEQRDSAMYRCASSLARGGYEQYFGPGTRLTVT.

The V call is TRBV6-6, the J call TRBJ1-3; D unresolved. Deletions cut 5 bases from V and 4 bases from J, with 12 bases between. The CDR3 is 14 amino acids. In germline, CDR1 is MNHNY, CDR2 SVGAGI (reference sequence). In nucleotides, the CDR3 is TGTGCCAGCAGTCCACCGGAGGCGGGAAACACCATATATTTT. It is translated as CASSPPEAGNTIYF.